This T cell receptor (beta chain) was identified in a study of cytomegalovirus exposure and HLA in healthy donors (dated by TCRdb to the late 2010s). Concerning the study at large: In an earlier analysis of under 750 of the donors, under 300 Gb of sequence data and roughly 100 million unique TCR beta sequences from roughly 190 million T cells were reported. A later genetic analysis used genome-wide SNP genotypes for about 65% of the roughly 670 donors, treating that subset as a discovery cohort. Typing coverage differed by locus: A, B, C, DRB1 and DQB1 were typed in about 620-630 donors, DQA1 in approximately 520, DPA1 in around 600, and DPB1 in just under 490. HLA typing included class I and class II loci at four-digit resolution. The study used immunosequencing to profile the T cell repertoires of about 670 subjects and linked those repertoires to cytomegalovirus serostatus. In addition to the first cohort of 666 subjects, a separate validation cohort of about 120 different subjects was used. About 300 gigabases of sequencing data and 80 million or so unique TCR sequences were included in an early release covering 500 to 750 HLA-typed donors. Among approximately 370 genotyped donors of the cohort, an average of around 250,000 unique TCR beta nucleotide sequences was sequenced per donor, of which roughly 17% were non-productive. The study aimed to test whether signatures of past pathogen exposure could be identified by cataloging public T cell receptors. In a later analysis, previously published TCR beta repertoires from about 640 donors were re-analyzed and high-resolution HLA genotyping was added so that TCR occurrence patterns could be studied. Donor age, sex, ethnicity and CMV serostatus were collected together with the repertoire data. To decide whether each TCR beta V gene segment behaved as functional or pseudogenic, an earlier analysis of 587 of the donors relied on high-throughput TCR beta sequencing. To predict cytomegalovirus infection status, the study brought together high-throughput TCR immunosequencing, statistical association of individual TCRs with disease status, and machine learning. Rather than drawing on any new phenotypic data, the later analysis identified candidate immune exposures from TCR beta sequences and the way those sequences occurred across donors. A handful of DR-DQ haplotypes were handled as single units for association and clustering because linkage in the cohort was strong. Of the roughly 400 genotyped donors, less than 90% were placed in the genetic ancestry cluster associated with self-reported Caucasian donors. All discovery cohort repertoires had been generated on a single sequencing platform. What the study reported, not specific to this receptor: According to the authors, the approach could potentially be generalized to other disease states and immunological phenotypes. The only immune exposure information available for the cohort was CMV serostatus. Compared with the 666-donor mean, donors in an Asian-associated ancestry cluster had fewer N-insertions in productive TCRs, according to a later genetic analysis. When HLA alleles, especially DR and DQ, strongly co-occurred, TCR associations were difficult to assign to individual alleles. The sequencing pipeline was judged likely to have produced a cluster of highly shared sequence variants as a technical artifact. A total of fewer than 200 TCR beta chains were listed by the study as associated with cytomegalovirus. Linkage disequilibrium might explain the correlated functional status among segregating V segments, but an unknown experimental factor could not be ruled out. According to a later analysis, parvovirus B19, influenza, CMV and Epstein-Barr virus appeared linked to several top co-occurrence clusters. Because counts were too low, some 16 rarely observed V segments, including chromosome 9 orphons, were excluded from the earlier analysis of 587 of the donors. In a later genetic analysis, a missense DCLRE1C variant was associated with V-gene and J-gene trimming of TCR beta chains, and the association was replicated in an independent cohort. In a later analysis, TCR association rates were found to vary across HLA loci, with the most associated TCRs seen for DRB1 alleles and the fewest for HLA-C alleles. A further reported finding was that TCR beta sequences accurately predicted the HLA-A and HLA-B alleles for most subjects in the first cohort. Across donors, most TCR sequences were observed very rarely, whereas some public TCRs were present in many individuals. In a later analysis, HLA-associated TCR beta chains were found to be more clonally expanded and to have lower generation probabilities than equally common non-associated chains. The 87-base-pair reads could not distinguish some IMGT-functional V segments, including TRBV6-2 and TRBV6-3, so those segments were excluded. According to a later analysis, most CMV-associated TCR beta chains appeared to be HLA-restricted, and the HLA associations seemed to be driven largely by CMV exposure. Only TCR beta chains were sequenced in this cohort, and the absence of alpha or paired-chain data limited detectable features. A later analysis associated about 17,000 TCR beta sequences with specific HLA alleles at a false discovery rate of 0.05. Presence/absence analyses assumed roughly uniform sequencing depth across donors, an assumption that may not hold. The classifier was reported to diagnose cytomegalovirus status with high specificity and sensitivity in both the original and validation cohorts. Three of the identified cytomegalovirus-associated TCR beta chains were confirmed in vitro to be specific for cytomegalovirus antigens. HLA typing was unavailable for some donors at each locus, so association tests used only the typed subset. In an earlier analysis of some 540 of the donors, most TCR beta V segments appeared in productive rearrangements about 87% or about 30% of the time, broadly matching IMGT annotations.

As concerns this clone: Its antigen is not yet known. There are no base qualities to consult, and no much larger clone falls within one base.

V is shortened by 2 bases, J by 5 bases, and the region joining them spans 15 bases. Reading the germline V gene gives CDR1 KGHSH and CDR2 LQKENI. The CDR3, from cysteine to phenylalanine, totals 15 residues. Of the read, only the CDR3 DNA is kept; its 45 bases are in frame from base 1. The receptor library was made with the immunoSEQ multiplex PCR assay. For the multiplex PCR, a mixture combining 60 forward primers for TCR Vbeta segments and 13 reverse primers for TCR Jbeta segments was used. The CDR3 region of rearranged TCR beta genes was amplified from genomic DNA with a multiplex PCR assay. Amplified TCR beta libraries were sequenced as 87-base-pair reads on the Illumina HiSeq System. The paper's processing steps were these. Across the 640 or so repertoires, a later analysis counted roughly 77 million unique TCR beta chains, some 11 million of which were shared by at least two donors. To remove PCR and sequencing errors, raw reads were error-corrected and collapsed into unique sequences using a nearest-neighbor algorithm that merged closely related sequences. To assign V, D and J gene segments, CDR3 sequences were aligned to IMGT reference sequences. For a sequence to be retained, at least a six-nucleotide match to both a V gene segment and a J gene segment was required. A rearrangement counted as productive if the CDR3 had no stop codons and remained in frame with V and J, and every other rearrangement counted as non-productive. Following IMGT convention, CDR3 was defined as the stretch from the second conserved V-encoded cysteine up to the conserved J-encoded phenylalanine. In an earlier analysis of roughly 580 of the donors, sequences lacking an unambiguous match to a single V gene segment were excluded. An earlier analysis of around 600 of the donors classified V segments as functional when productive rearrangements were above 56.7% and as segregating when the standard deviation between donors was above 5%. A statistical classification framework was built for diagnosing cytomegalovirus status from the catalog of TCR beta chain sequences. V and J gene assignment, in a later analysis, came from comparing TCR nucleotide sequences with IMGT/GENE-DB human TR gene sequences. The TCRdist pipeline was used in a later analysis to assign CDR3 sequences and most-parsimonious VDJ recombination scenarios. In a later analysis, each TCR beta chain was defined by its CDR3 amino acid sequence together with its V-gene family, and reads lacking a unique V-gene family were excluded. A later analysis removed 592 highly shared, low-generation-probability nucleotide sequences to deal with suspected cross-contamination and a sequencing artifact. For each public chain, a later analysis derived a clonal expansion index from normalized ranks of inferred template counts within each repertoire. A later analysis computed generation probabilities with a VDJ recombination model fitted to out-of-frame rearrangements, and checked the results against IGoR. In a later analysis, TCR-TCR, TCR-HLA and TCR-CMV co-occurrence was scored with hypergeometric tests, and a repertoire-size bias correction was applied to TCR pairs. To estimate false discovery rates, a later analysis permuted the HLA or CMV assignments 20 times. In a later analysis, co-occurring TCRs were grouped using DBSCAN, and TCRdist sequence similarity was added for clustering within HLA-allele-positive subsets. Repertoires with fewer than 30,000 or more than 120,000 public chains were left out of co-occurrence clustering, as were roughly five repertoires with anomalous nucleotide sharing. Not all clones reach the TCRdb copy of this immuneACCESS table, which keeps in-frame sequences only. Checked studies attribute under half of the gap to unresolved V genes and leave the rest unexplained. The V and J calls and clone size were taken over from that table, and D and trimming were inferred from the DNA. The sample table lists some 110,000 clones, roughly four fifths of them with a count of one. The ten largest clonotypes hold 13% of the sample.

The cohort comprised under 700 healthy bone marrow donors. All cohort members were sampled while nominally healthy, although unrecorded immune exposures were likely present. The donor was CMV seropositive and belonged to the group of more than 250 seropositive cohort members. A peripheral blood sample was provided by each donor, and peripheral blood mononuclear cells were used for TCR beta sequencing. Genomic DNA was extracted from the blood cell samples with the Qiagen DNeasy Blood Extraction Kit. The chain was built from TRBV18 and TRBJ2-5, with the D segment identity uncertain. The specimen was PBMCs. The source is an older woman in good health and CMV-seropositive. In nucleotide form, the sequence is TGTGCCAGCTCACCATCAGACCGACGGGTGGAGACCCAGTACTTC. It is translated as CASSPSDRRVETQYF. Full variable domain (CDR3 extended with the reference TRBV18 and TRBJ2-5 proteins): NAGVMQNPRHLVRRRGQEARLRCSPMKGHSHVYWYRQLPEEGLKFMVYLQKENIIDESGMPKERFSAEFPKEGPSILRIQQVVRGDSAAYFCASSPSDRRVETQYFGPGTRLLVL.